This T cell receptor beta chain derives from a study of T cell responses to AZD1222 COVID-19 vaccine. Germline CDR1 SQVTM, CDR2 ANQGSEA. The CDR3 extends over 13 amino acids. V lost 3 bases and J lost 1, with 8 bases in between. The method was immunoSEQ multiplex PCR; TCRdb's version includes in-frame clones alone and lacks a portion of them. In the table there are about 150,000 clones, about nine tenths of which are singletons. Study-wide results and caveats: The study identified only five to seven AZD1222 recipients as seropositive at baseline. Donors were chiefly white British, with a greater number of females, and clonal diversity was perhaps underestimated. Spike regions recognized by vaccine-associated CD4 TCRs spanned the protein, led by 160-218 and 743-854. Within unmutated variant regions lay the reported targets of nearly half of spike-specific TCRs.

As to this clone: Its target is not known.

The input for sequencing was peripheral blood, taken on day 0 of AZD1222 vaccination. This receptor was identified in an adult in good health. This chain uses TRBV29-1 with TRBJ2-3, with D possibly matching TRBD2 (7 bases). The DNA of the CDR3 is TGCAGCGTTGAGCGGGGGCGCACAGATACGCAGTATTTT. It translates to CSVERGRTDTQYF.